These T cell receptor beta chains were read from a single sample in a study of cytotoxic CD8 clonotypes in ibrutinib-treated CLL. Produced via immunoSEQ multiplex PCR; TCRdb's table is partial and in-frame only. The sample contains approximately 190,000 clones, approximately 70% of which appear only once. This material consisted of PBMCs, taken after 12 months of ibrutinib treatment. The receptors stem from a human donor with chronic lymphocytic leukemia. Both conserved end residues are part of each CDR3. Each record gives: J gene, V gene, D gene, clone size, CDR3 DNA, CDR3 protein. The D gene is left open where the match is weak. Where a row states a size, it is once, few, many or the class of an expanded clone; other rows omit it.

TRBJ2-5,TRBV30,TRBD2,few,TGTGCCTGGAGATCCGGGAGGCACCAAGAGACCCAGTACTTC,CAWRSGRHQETQYF
TRBJ2-1,TRBV19,TRBD2,NA,TGTGCCAGTAGTATGCGACGGGGGGTCTACAATGAGCAGTTCTTC,CASSMRRGVYNEQFF
TRBJ2-7,TRBV5-1,NA,NA,TGCGCCAGCAGCTTGTGGGCAGAAGACGAGCAGTACTTC,CASSLWAEDEQYF
TRBJ2-7,TRBV18,NA,NA,TGTGCCAGCTCACCGTTGACGGGAAGCTCCTACGAGCAGTACTTC,CASSPLTGSSYEQYF
TRBJ2-7,TRBV4-2,NA,NA,TGTGCCAGCAGCCAAGGGTCGGCCTACGAGCAGTACTTC,CASSQGSAYEQYF
TRBJ1-6,TRBV27,NA,few,TGTGCCAGCAGTTTACAGGTCCCCTATAATTCACCCCTCCACTTT,CASSLQVPYNSPLHF
TRBJ2-3,TRBV7-8,TRBD2,few,TGTGCCAGCAGCTTCGGCCTAGCGGACTTTAGCACAGATACGCAGTATTTT,CASSFGLADFSTDTQYF
TRBJ2-7,TRBV11-2,NA,NA,TGTGCCAGCAGCGCCCATCTAGACTACGAGCAGTACTTC,CASSAHLDYEQYF
TRBJ2-5,TRBV2,NA,few,TGTGCCAGCAGTGAGACGGCAGAGACCCAGTACTTC,CASSETAETQYF
TRBJ1-4,TRBV25-1,TRBD1,NA,TGTGCCAGCAGCTGGGACAGGGGAAAACTGTTTTTT,CASSWDRGKLFF
TRBJ2-1,TRBV9,TRBD2,NA,TGTGCCAGCAGCCCCCAGGGACTAGCGGGGGGGCGTCTCTCCTACAATGAGCAGTTCTTC,CASSPQGLAGGRLSYNEQFF
TRBJ2-1,TRBV5-1,NA,few,TGCGCCAGCAGCTTCGAGGCCTTGGGTGAGCAGTTCTTC,CASSFEALGEQFF
TRBJ1-2,TRBV6-5,NA,NA,TGTGCCAGCAGTTACGCAGGGGACGGCTATGGCTACACCTTC,CASSYAGDGYGYTF
TRBJ2-7,TRBV5-1,NA,NA,TGCGCCAGCAGCTTGGGGACGCTCTCCTACGAGCAGTACTTC,CASSLGTLSYEQYF
TRBJ1-6,TRBV9,NA,few,TGTGCCAGCACCTCAGCGGGGCAGGAATCACCCCTCCACTTT,CASTSAGQESPLHF
TRBJ2-7,TRBV6-1,NA,once,TGTGCCAGCAGCTTCCACTACGAGCAGTACTTC,CASSFHYEQYF
TRBJ1-1,TRBV7-9,NA,NA,TGTGCCAGCAGCTTACGAATGGCAGGTAACACTGAAGCTTTCTTT,CASSLRMAGNTEAFF
TRBJ2-1,TRBV29-1,NA,NA,TGCAGCGTTGAAATAAGGGGAGCTACTAGTATCTACAATGAGCAGTTCTTC,CSVEIRGATSIYNEQFF
TRBJ2-7,TRBV28,NA,NA,TGTGCCAGCAGTTTATCCCGGGACACCGGGACCTACGAGCAGTACTTC,CASSLSRDTGTYEQYF
TRBJ1-5,TRBV27,NA,once,TGTGCCAGCAGTTTAATGGGAAGCAATCAGCCCCAGCATTTT,CASSLMGSNQPQHF
TRBJ2-7,TRBV6-1,NA,NA,TGTGCCAGCAGTGAATCGCCGGGAGACTACGAGCAGTACTTC,CASSESPGDYEQYF
TRBJ1-5,TRBV19,NA,NA,TGTGCCAGTAGTATAGTCAGGAAGGAGGGGACTAGCAATCAGCCCCAGCATTTT,CASSIVRKEGTSNQPQHF
TRBJ2-1,TRBV5-4,TRBD2,NA,TGTGCCAGTCTCACCGTAGCGGGAGAGTTCAATGAGCAGTTCTTC,CASLTVAGEFNEQFF
TRBJ2-1,TRBV20-1,NA,NA,TGCAGTGCTAGGGGGGTAGCGACGTTCTTC,CSARGVATFF
TRBJ1-6,TRBV14,NA,once,TGTGCCAGCAGCCAAGTGAGGGGGAATTCACCCCTCCACTTT,CASSQVRGNSPLHF
TRBJ2-7,TRBV4-3,TRBD2,few,TGCGCCAGCAGCCAACTTAGCGGGAGCTCCTACGAGCAGTACTTC,CASSQLSGSSYEQYF
TRBJ1-1,TRBV7-2,NA,once,TGTGCCAGCAGGCCAGGGAGTCTAAGGACTGAAGCTTTCTTT,CASRPGSLRTEAFF
TRBJ1-2,TRBV7-9,NA,once,TGTGCCAGCAGCTTGGACGGTTATGGCTACACCTTC,CASSLDGYGYTF
TRBJ2-3,TRBV18,TRBD2,NA,TGTGCCAGCTCACCCCTCGGGAGCGGGAGCCCAGATACGCAGTATTTT,CASSPLGSGSPDTQYF
TRBJ1-6,TRBV10-2,NA,NA,TGCGCCAGCAGTGCGTATAATTCACCCCTCCACTTT,CASSAYNSPLHF
TRBJ1-3,TRBV2,NA,once,TGTGCCTCGACCCTGGAAAGCTCTGGAAACACCATATATTTT,CASTLESSGNTIYF
TRBJ1-1,TRBV28,NA,NA,TGTGCCAGCAGCCGGGGATGGGGAACTGAAGCTTTCTTT,CASSRGWGTEAFF
TRBJ1-2,TRBV6-6,NA,NA,TGTGCCAGCAGTTGGGAGGCTAACTATGGCTACACCTTC,CASSWEANYGYTF
TRBJ1-5,TRBV19,NA,NA,TGTGCCAGTAGGTGGAGGGATCAGCCCCAGCATTTT,CASRWRDQPQHF
TRBJ2-2,TRBV28,NA,NA,TGTGCCAGCAGGGAATCCACCGGGGAGCTGTTTTTT,CASRESTGELFF
TRBJ2-3,TRBV11-2,TRBD2,NA,TGTGCCAGCAGATCAGCGACTTATAGCGGGGCCCAATCAGATACGCAGTATTTT,CASRSATYSGAQSDTQYF
TRBJ1-2,TRBV11-2,NA,once,TGTGCCAGCAGCTTAGATTTTGGGGGCTATGGCTACACCTTC,CASSLDFGGYGYTF
TRBJ1-1,TRBV4-3,NA,NA,TGCGCCAGCAGCCAAGATTACCAAGCTACTGAAGCTTTCTTT,CASSQDYQATEAFF
TRBJ2-7,TRBV6-5,TRBD1,NA,TGTGCCAGCAAGAGGGCCGGGACAGGGAACGAGCAGTACTTC,CASKRAGTGNEQYF
TRBJ1-1,TRBV6-5,NA,NA,TGTGCCAGCACCGATTGGGATGGTGAAGCTTTCTTT,CASTDWDGEAFF
TRBJ2-7,TRBV6-1,TRBD1,NA,TGTGCCAGCAAGGGACAGGGGGCGAGGTACGAGCAGTACTTC,CASKGQGARYEQYF